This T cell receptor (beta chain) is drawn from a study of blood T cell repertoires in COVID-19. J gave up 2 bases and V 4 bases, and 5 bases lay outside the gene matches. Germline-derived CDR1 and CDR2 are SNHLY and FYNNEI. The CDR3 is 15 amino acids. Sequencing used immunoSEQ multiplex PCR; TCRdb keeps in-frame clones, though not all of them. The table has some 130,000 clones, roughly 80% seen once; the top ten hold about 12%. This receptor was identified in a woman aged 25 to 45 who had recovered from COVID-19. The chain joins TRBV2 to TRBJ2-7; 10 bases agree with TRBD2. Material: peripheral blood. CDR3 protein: CASSASGGVPYEQYF. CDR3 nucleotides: TGTGCCAGCAGTGCTAGCGGGGGTGTCCCCTACGAGCAGTACTTC. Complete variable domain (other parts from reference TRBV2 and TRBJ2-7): EPEVTQTPSHQVTQMGQEVILRCVPISNHLYFYWYRQILGQKVEFLVSFYNNEISEKSEIFDDQFSVERPDGSNFTLKIRSTKLEDSAMYFCASSASGGVPYEQYFGPGTRLTVT.